This TCR beta chain was sequenced during a study of CD8+CD57+ T cells in acquired aplastic anemia. About the study: Isolated CD4+ and CD8+ cells, once sorted, yielded DNA averaging roughly 3.2 ug. Study-level findings and limits: Levels of CD8+ Simpson's diversity were not significantly distinct in patients versus controls.

Genomic DNA served as template for TCR beta VDJ and CDR3 profiling. Each CDR3 protein gets one entry after TCRdb re-called the reads with MiXCR. The table has about 210,000 distinct CDR3 sequences, over 60% seen once. V was pared by 2 bases and J by 9 bases, with 17 bases between. The CDR3 sequence is 15 residues long. Germline CDR1 SGHAT, CDR2 FQNNGV. As concerns this clonotype: Its cognate antigen is unknown.

What was sequenced was sorted CD4+, CD8+, or CD8+CD57+ T cells (not recorded which) from PBMCs. The gene calls are TRBV11-2 and TRBJ2-1; weak D call: TRBD1 (6 bases). This sequence was found in a human donor in good health. The CDR3, as DNA: TGTGCCAGCAGCTTACTAGCAGGGGCCCTGGGTGAGCAGTTCTTC. Protein: CASSLLAGALGEQFF.